Listed here is a single TCR beta chain. The assay was immunoSEQ multiplex PCR, and TCRdb's table has in-frame clones only and misses some. The data show 200,000 to 250,000 clones, about four fifths seen once. The sample comes from a study of blood T cell repertoires in COVID-19. Study as a whole: T cells, B-cell-depleted T cells, or PBMCs supplied cDNA or gDNA.

Participants came from roughly 24 US areas, aged about 18 to 95 years. Cohorts were based on clinical histories the participants reported. All recovered Cohort 3 donors got two negative PCRs, got clearance, or saw symptom resolution. The TCR comes from a middle-aged woman who had recovered from COVID-19. The specimen sequenced was PBMCs or T cells enriched from blood (not recorded which).

This CDR3 reads CASSLALEGAIGGNTEAFF. The CDR3 coding sequence is TGTGCCAGCAGCTTAGCCTTGGAGGGTGCCATTGGGGGTAACACTGAAGCTTTCTTT. The chain is built from TRBV11-2 and TRBJ1-1, with D tentatively TRBD1 (5 bases). This CDR3 has 19 amino acids. V lost 1 base, J lost 2 bases, and 23 bases lay in between. CDR1 and CDR2 (germline): SGHAT, FQNNGV.